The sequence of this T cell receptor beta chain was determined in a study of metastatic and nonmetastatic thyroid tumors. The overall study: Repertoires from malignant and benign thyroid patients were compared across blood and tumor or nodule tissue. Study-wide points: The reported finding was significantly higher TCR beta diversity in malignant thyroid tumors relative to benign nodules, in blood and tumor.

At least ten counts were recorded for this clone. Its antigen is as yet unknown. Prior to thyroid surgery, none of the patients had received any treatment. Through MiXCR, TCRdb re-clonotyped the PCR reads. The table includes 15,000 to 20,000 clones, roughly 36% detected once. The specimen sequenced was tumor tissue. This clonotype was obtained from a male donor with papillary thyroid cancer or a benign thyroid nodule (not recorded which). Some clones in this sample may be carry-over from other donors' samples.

CDR3 nucleotide sequence: TGTGCCAGCAGCTTACAGATGAACACTGAAGCTTTCTTT. This encodes CASSLQMNTEAFF. This chain uses TRBV7-3 with TRBJ1-1; D unresolved. The CDR3 spans 13 residues. Trimming removed 2 bases at V and 0 bases at J, with 4 bases between. Looked up from germline, CDR1 is SGHTA and CDR2 is FQGTGA.